This T cell receptor (beta chain) was identified in a study of T cells in Graves' hyperthyroidism and ophthalmopathy. This CDR3 comprises 13 residues. In germline, CDR1 is SGHRS, CDR2 YFSETQ. V gave up 7 bases and J gave up 5 bases; unmatched junction bases: 6. TCR beta CDR3 regions were amplified from RNA transcripts. Carried out on the TCR CDR3, a first-round RT-PCR used the HTBI primer set. TCRdb reprocessed the multiplex PCR reads with MiXCR, giving one entry per CDR3 protein. The sample yields around 500,000 distinct CDR3 sequences, 22% seen once. Regarding this clonotype: Its matching antigen is unknown.

General study results and limits: In simple terms, a model built on 13 V-J features told ophthalmopathy apart from stable hyperthyroidism.

The sample taken for sequencing was blood. The TCR was taken from a woman aged 70-85 years with Graves' ophthalmopathy. The chain has TRBV5-1 and TRBJ2-7; 10 bases map to TRBD2. The chain's CDR3 is CASQSGRAHEQYF. The CDR3 DNA sequence: TGCGCCAGCCAGAGCGGGAGGGCCCACGAGCAGTACTTC.